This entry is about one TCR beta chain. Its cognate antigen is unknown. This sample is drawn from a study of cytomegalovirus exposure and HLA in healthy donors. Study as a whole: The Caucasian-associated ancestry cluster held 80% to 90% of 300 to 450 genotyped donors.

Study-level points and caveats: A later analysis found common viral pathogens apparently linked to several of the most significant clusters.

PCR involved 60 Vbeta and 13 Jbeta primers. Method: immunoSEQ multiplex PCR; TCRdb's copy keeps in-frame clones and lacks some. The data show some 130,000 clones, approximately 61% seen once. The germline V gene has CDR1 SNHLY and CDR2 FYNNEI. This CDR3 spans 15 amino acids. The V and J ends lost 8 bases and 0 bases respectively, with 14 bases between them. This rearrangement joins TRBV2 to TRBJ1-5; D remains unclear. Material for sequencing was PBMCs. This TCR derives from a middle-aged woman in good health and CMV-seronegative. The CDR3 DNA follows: TGTGCCAGCGGGGAGGAGGGAATTAGCAATCAGCCCCAGCATTTT. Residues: CASGEEGISNQPQHF.